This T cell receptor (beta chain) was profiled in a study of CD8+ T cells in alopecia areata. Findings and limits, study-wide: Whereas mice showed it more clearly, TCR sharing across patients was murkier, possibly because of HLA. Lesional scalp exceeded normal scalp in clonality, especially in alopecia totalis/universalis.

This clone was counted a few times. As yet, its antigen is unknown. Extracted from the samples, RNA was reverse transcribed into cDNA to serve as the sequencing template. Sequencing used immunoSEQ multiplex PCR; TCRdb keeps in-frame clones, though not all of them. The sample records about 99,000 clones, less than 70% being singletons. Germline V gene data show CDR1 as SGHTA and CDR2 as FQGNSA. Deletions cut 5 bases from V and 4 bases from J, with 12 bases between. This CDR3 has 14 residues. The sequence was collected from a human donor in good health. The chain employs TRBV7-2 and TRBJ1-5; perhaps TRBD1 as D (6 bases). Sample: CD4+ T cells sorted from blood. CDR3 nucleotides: TGTGCCAGCAGCCGAAGTACAGGGAATCAGCCCCAGCATTTT. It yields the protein CASSRSTGNQPQHF.